This is a list of T cell receptor beta chains from one sample in a study of CD8+ T cells in alopecia areata. Profiled with immunoSEQ multiplex PCR; TCRdb holds only in-frame clones, not every one. Among about 200,000 clones listed, 35% to 40% were seen once. Sequenced material: CD4+ T cells sorted from blood, taken between weeks 30 and 35, from a patient treated with tofacitinib. The origin of the receptors is a human donor with alopecia areata. The CDR3 runs from the conserved cysteine through the conserved F or W. A D gene is named only where the DNA matches it firmly. Not all rows give a size; the values are once, few, many and, for expanded clones, a class.

v_gene	len	abundance	j_gene	d_gene	CDR3nt	CDR3aa
TRBV6-1	13	.	TRBJ2-5	TRBD2	TGTGCCAGCAGTTCCGCGGGAGCGGGGACCCAGTACTTC	CASSSAGAGTQYF
TRBV11-2	13	.	TRBJ2-1	.	TGTGCCAGCAGCCCAACAGCAGAGGATGAGCAGTTCTTC	CASSPTAEDEQFF
TRBV2	14	few	TRBJ1-1	TRBD1	TGTGCCAGCAGATTGACAGGACAGGGGAGTGAAGCTTTCTTT	CASRLTGQGSEAFF
TRBV5-6	11	.	TRBJ1-1	.	TGTGCCAGCAGCTTCCGTACTGAAGCTTTCTTT	CASSFRTEAFF
TRBV7-2	15	few	TRBJ2-6	TRBD1	TGTGCCAGCCCACAGGGGGGCTCTGGGGCCAACGTCCTGACTTTC	CASPQGGSGANVLTF
TRBV6-5	15	many	TRBJ2-1	.	TGTGCCAGCAGTTACGCGGGGGCCAACTACAATGAGCAGTTCTTC	CASSYAGANYNEQFF
TRBV27	15	.	TRBJ1-2	.	TGTGCCAGCAGGAGTTTAGGGGGAAGGAACTATGGCTACACCTTC	CASRSLGGRNYGYTF
TRBV5-1	17	few	TRBJ1-2	TRBD1	TGCGCCAGCAGCTTTTCATCGCCCTGGGACAGTCCTATGGGCTACACCTTC	CASSFSSPWDSPMGYTF
TRBV30	14	.	TRBJ2-2	.	TGTGCCTGTCAAAACCCAGGGAATACCGGGGAGCTGTTTTTT	CACQNPGNTGELFF
TRBV6-6	14	.	TRBJ2-3	TRBD2	TGTGCCAGCAACCGGGGGGGGCCCACAGATACGCAGTATTTT	CASNRGGPTDTQYF
TRBV5-1	14	.	TRBJ2-7	.	TGCGCCAGCAGCCACCGGGACGTGTGGGGCGAGCAGTACTTC	CASSHRDVWGEQYF
TRBV19	15	.	TRBJ1-3	TRBD1	TGTGCCAGCCACTACACTGGACAGGGAAGAAACACCATATATTTT	CASHYTGQGRNTIYF
TRBV19	13	.	TRBJ1-5	.	TGTGCCAGTAGCCCCTGGAGCAATCAGCCCCAGCATTTT	CASSPWSNQPQHF
TRBV6-1	15	few	TRBJ1-6	TRBD1	TGTGCCAGCAGTGACCTGGGACAGGGGCAATCACCCCTCCACTTT	CASSDLGQGQSPLHF
TRBV2	12	.	TRBJ2-7	.	TGTGCCAGCAGCCAGGGGGGGTACGAGCAGTACTTC	CASSQGGYEQYF
TRBV29-1	14	few	TRBJ1-6	.	TGCAGCGTTGGGGGGGACGGCAATAATTCACCCCTCCACTTT	CSVGGDGNNSPLHF
TRBV6-5	14	.	TRBJ2-7	.	TGTGCCAGCAGTGTCGGGCAGGGTGGCTACGAGCAGTACTTC	CASSVGQGGYEQYF
TRBV29-1	12	few	TRBJ1-5	.	TGCAGCGTTCGGGGAGAGAATCAGCCCCAGCATTTT	CSVRGENQPQHF
TRBV7-9	15	many	TRBJ2-1	TRBD2	TGTGCCAGCAGCCAGGGCGGACTAGCGGGAGGAGAGCAGTTCTTC	CASSQGGLAGGEQFF
TRBV20-1	11	.	TRBJ1-2	.	TGCAGATGTAGCGGTACTCCTGGCTACACCTTC	CRCSGTPGYTF
TRBV5-1	14	.	TRBJ2-7	TRBD1	TGCGCCAGCAGCTGGGACAGGGGTTCCTACGAGCAGTACTTC	CASSWDRGSYEQYF
TRBV7-9	17	few	TRBJ1-4	.	TGTGCCAGCAACTTTGGGGACCTGGGGCAGGGGAACGAAAAACTGTTTTTT	CASNFGDLGQGNEKLFF
TRBV29-1	16	.	TRBJ2-1	.	TGCAGCGTTCCCAGACAACAGTTCAGCTCCTACAATGAGCAGTTCTTC	CSVPRQQFSSYNEQFF
TRBV6-1	14	.	TRBJ1-1	.	TGTGCCAGCACGGCAGGGAATATGAACACTGAAGCTTTCTTT	CASTAGNMNTEAFF
TRBV18	15	.	TRBJ2-5	.	TGTGCCAGCTCACGACTTTCCAGGAAGCAAGAGACCCAGTACTTC	CASSRLSRKQETQYF
TRBV7-3	13	.	TRBJ2-6	.	TGTGCCAGCGGAAATTCTGGGGCCAACGTCCTGACTTTC	CASGNSGANVLTF
TRBV5-1	16	.	TRBJ2-3	.	TGCGCCAGCAGCTTGGAAGGTAGCGGAAGCACAGATACGCAGTATTTT	CASSLEGSGSTDTQYF
TRBV2	14	few	TRBJ2-1	TRBD2	TGTGCCAGCAGTCCCAGCGGGGCCTACAATGAGCAGTTCTTC	CASSPSGAYNEQFF
TRBV25-1	11	few	TRBJ2-7	.	TGTGCCAGCAGTACATCCTACGAGCAGTACTTC	CASSTSYEQYF
TRBV4-1	17	few	TRBJ1-5	.	TGCGCCAGCAGCCAAGAGGTGACTCCCGGCGGCAATCAGCCCCAGCATTTT	CASSQEVTPGGNQPQHF
TRBV30	13	.	TRBJ2-7	TRBD2	TGTGCCTTCGAAGCGGGAGAGACCTACGAGCAGTACTTC	CAFEAGETYEQYF
TRBV9	12	.	TRBJ2-3	.	TGTGCCAGCGGGAGAGAGACAGATACGCAGTATTTT	CASGRETDTQYF
TRBV29-1	14	.	TRBJ2-3	TRBD2	TGCAGCGTCATAGCGGGGGGGCCAGGAGATACGCAGTATTTT	CSVIAGGPGDTQYF
TRBV9	14	.	TRBJ1-2	TRBD1	TGTGCCAGCAGCCAGGACAGGGTAGTTTCTGGCTACACCTTC	CASSQDRVVSGYTF